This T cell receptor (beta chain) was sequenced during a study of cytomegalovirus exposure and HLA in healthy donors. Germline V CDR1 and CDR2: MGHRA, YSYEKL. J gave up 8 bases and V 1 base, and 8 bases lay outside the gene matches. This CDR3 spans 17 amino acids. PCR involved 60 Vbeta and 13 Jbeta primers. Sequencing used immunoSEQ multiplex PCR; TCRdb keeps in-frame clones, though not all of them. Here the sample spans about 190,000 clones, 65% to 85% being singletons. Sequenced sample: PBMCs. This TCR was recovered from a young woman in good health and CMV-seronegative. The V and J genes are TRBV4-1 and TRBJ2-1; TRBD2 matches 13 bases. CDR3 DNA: TGCGCCAGCAGCCAAGCTACTAGCGGGGGGGCCTTCGATGAGCAGTTCTTC. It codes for CASSQATSGGAFDEQFF.